This TCR beta chain was documented in a study of T cell clusters in autoimmune cytopenias. Study summary: A median of roughly 53,000 TRB reads per sample yielded a median approximately 2,500 distinct clonotypes. General study points: No cluster-lack signature appeared between secondary cytopenia and chronic lymphocytic leukemia patients, apparently due to lymphoma masking. TRB repertoire shifts in secondary cytopenia and chronic lymphocytic leukemia mostly reflected lymphoma, not autoimmunity.

TRB was amplified from 250 ng of peripheral blood genomic DNA per sample. From germline, CDR1 is PRHDT and CDR2 FYEKMQ (reference sequence). The CDR3 is 15 residues long. Concerning this clonotype itself: The antigen remains unidentified.

Multiplex touch-down PCR amplified TRB using TRB-A and TRB-B pools in one tube. Each CDR3 protein gets one entry in TCRdb, which reprocessed the multiplex PCR reads and gives no DNA. Its listing shows approximately 6,500 distinct CDR3 sequences. Source material: peripheral blood. The chain recombines TRBV13 with TRBJ2-1. The sequence was collected from a human donor with an autoimmune cytopenia or autoimmune hepatitis (not recorded which). The CDR3 is CASSFFGSSYNEPFF.